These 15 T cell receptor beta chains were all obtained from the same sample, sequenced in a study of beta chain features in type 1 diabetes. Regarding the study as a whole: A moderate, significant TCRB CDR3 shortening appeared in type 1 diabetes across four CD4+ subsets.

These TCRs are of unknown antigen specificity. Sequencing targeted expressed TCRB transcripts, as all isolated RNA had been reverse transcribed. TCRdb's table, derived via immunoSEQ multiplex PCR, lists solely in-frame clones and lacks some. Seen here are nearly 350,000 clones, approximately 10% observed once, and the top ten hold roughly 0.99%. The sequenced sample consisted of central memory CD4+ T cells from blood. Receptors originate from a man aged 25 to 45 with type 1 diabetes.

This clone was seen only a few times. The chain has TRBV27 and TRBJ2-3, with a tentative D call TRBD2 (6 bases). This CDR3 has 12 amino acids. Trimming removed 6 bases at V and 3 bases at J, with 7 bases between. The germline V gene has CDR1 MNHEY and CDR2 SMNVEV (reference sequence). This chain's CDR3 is CASRGRTDTQYF. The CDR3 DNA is TGTGCCAGCAGGGGGAGGACAGATACGCAGTATTTT.

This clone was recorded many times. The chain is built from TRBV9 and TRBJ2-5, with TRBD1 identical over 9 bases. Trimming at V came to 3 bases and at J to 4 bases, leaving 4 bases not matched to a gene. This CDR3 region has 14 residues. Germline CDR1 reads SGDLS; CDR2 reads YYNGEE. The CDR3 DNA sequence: TGTGCCAGCAGCGGAACAGGGGGCCGAGAGACCCAGTACTTC. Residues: CASSGTGGRETQYF.

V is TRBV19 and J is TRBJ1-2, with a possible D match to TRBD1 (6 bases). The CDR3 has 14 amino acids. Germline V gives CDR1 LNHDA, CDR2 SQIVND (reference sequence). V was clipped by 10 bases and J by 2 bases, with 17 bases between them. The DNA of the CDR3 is TGTGCCACGAAACGGGAGAGGGGGAACTATGGCTACACCTTC. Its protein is CATKRERGNYGYTF. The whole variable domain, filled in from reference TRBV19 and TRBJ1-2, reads DGGITQSPKYLFRKEGQNVTLSCEQNLNHDAMYWYRQDPGQGLRLIYYSQIVNDFQKGDIAEGYSVSREKKESFPLTVTSAQKNPTAFYLCATKRERGNYGYTFGSGTRLTVV.

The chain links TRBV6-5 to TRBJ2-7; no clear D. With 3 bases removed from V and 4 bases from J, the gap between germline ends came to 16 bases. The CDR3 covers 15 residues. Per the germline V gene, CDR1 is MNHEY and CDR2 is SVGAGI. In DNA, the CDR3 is TGTGCCAGCAGTTATAGGACGGAAGCCCCTTACGAGCAGTACTTC. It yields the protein CASSYRTEAPYEQYF.

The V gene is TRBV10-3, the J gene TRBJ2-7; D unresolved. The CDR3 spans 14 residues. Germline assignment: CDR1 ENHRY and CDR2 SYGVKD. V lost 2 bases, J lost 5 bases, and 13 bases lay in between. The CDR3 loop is CAISELADSHEQYF. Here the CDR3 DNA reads TGTGCCATCAGTGAGCTGGCAGATAGTCACGAGCAGTACTTC.

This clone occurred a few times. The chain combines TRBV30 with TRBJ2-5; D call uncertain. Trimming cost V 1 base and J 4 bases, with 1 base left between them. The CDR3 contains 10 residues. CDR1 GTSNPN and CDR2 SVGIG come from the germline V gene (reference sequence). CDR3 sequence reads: CAWSGETQYF. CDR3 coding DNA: TGTGCCTGGAGTGGAGAGACCCAGTACTTC.

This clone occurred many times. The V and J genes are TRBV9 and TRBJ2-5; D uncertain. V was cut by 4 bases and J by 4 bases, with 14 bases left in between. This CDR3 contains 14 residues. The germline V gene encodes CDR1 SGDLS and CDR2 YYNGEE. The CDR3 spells CASSSMSEGETQYF. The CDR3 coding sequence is TGTGCCAGCAGCTCCATGTCGGAAGGAGAGACCCAGTACTTC.

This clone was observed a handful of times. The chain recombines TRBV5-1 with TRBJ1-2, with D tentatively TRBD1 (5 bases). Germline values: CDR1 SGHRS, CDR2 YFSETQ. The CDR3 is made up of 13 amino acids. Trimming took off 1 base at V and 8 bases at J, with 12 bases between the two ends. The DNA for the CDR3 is TGCGCCAGCAGCTTGAGCGGGGCCTGGGGCTACACCTTC. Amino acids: CASSLSGAWGYTF.

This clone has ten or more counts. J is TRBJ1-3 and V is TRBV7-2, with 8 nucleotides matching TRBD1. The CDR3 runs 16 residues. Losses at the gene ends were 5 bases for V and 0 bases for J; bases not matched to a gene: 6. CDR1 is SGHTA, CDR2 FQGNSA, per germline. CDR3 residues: CASSAQGADSGNTIYF. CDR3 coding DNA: TGTGCCAGCAGCGCCCAGGGGGCGGACTCTGGAAACACCATATATTTT. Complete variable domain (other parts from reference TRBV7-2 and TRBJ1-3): GAGVSQSPSNKVTEKGKDVELRCDPISGHTALYWYRQSLGQGLEFLIYFQGNSAPDKSGLPSDRFSAERTGGSVSTLTIQRTQQEDSAVYLCASSAQGADSGNTIYFGEGSWLTVV.

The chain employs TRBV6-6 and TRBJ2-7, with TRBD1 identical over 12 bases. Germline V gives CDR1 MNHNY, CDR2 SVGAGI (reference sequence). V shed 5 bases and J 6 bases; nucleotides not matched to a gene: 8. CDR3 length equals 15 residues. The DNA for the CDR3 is TGTGCCAGCAGTAACCGGGGACAGGGGGCGACCGAGCAGTACTTC. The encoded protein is CASSNRGQGATEQYF.

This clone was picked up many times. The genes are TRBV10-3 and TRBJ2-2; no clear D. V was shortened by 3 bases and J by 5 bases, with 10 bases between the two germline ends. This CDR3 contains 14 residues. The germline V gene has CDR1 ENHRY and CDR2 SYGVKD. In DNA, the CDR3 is TGTGCCATCAGTGATGAAAGTGGGACCGGGGAGCTGTTTTTT. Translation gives CAISDESGTGELFF.

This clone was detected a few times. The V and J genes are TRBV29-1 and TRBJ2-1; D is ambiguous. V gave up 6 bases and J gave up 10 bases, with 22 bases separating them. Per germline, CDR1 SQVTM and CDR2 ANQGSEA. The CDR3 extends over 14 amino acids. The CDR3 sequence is CSVLNPARVTEQFF. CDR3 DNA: TGCAGCGTCCTAAATCCCGCCCGAGTAACGGAGCAGTTCTTC.

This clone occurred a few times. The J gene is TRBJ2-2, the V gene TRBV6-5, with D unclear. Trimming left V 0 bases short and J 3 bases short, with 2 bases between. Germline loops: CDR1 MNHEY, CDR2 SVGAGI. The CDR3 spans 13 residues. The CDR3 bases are TGTGCCAGCAGTTACTCCTACACCGGGGAGCTGTTTTTT. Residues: CASSYSYTGELFF.

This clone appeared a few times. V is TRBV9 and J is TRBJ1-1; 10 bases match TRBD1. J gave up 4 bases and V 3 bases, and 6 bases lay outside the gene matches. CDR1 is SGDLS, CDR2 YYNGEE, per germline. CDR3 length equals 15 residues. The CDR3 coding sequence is TGTGCCAGCAGCGAGATGACAGGGGGCGTCACTGAAGCTTTCTTT. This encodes CASSEMTGGVTEAFF.

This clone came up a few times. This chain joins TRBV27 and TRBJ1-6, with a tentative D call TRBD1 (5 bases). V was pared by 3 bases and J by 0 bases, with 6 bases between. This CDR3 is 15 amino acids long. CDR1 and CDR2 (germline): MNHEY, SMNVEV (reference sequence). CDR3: CASSFGTSYNSPLHF. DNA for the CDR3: TGTGCCAGCAGTTTTGGGACCTCCTATAATTCACCCCTCCACTTT.